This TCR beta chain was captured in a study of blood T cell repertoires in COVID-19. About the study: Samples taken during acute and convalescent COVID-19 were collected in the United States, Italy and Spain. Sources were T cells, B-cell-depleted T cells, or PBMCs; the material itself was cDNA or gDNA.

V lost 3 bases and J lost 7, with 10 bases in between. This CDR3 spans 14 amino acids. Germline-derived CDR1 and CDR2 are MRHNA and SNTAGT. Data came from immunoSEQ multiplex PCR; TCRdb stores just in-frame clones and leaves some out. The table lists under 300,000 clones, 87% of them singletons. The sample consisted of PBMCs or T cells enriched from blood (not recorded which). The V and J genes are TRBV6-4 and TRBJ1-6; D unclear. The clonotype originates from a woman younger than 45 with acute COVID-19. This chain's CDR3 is CASSEGRENSPLHF. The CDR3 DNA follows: TGTGCCAGCAGTGAAGGACGGGAGAATTCACCCCTCCACTTT.